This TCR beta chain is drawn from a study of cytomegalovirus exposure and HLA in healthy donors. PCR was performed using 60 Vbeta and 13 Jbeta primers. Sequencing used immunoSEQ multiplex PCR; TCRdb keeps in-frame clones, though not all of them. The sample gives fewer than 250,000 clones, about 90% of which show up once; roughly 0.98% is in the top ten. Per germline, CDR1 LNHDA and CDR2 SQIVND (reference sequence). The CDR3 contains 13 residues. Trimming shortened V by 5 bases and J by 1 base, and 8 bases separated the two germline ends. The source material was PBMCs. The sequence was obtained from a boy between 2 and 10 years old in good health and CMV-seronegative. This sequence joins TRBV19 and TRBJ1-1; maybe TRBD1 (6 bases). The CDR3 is CASSVTGNTEAFF. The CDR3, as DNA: TGTGCCAGTAGTGTGACAGGGAACACTGAAGCTTTCTTT.